A single count supports the clone carrying this TCR beta chain. Its target is unknown. Following extraction, RNA underwent reverse transcription to cDNA, which served as the sequencing template. Method: immunoSEQ multiplex PCR; TCRdb's copy keeps in-frame clones and lacks some. The sample carries about 220,000 clones, less than 75% recorded once. The sample is drawn from a study of CD8+ T cells in alopecia areata. Study summary: A 6-month period off drug followed tofacitinib, which lasted 6 to 18 months. Study observations and caveats: Possibly as an HLA-related effect, TCR sharing across patients appeared less clear than in mice. A large proportion of expanded lesional clones were detected persisting in scalp and blood during tofacitinib. Researchers report lesional scalp, most notably alopecia totalis/universalis, outstripped normal scalp in clonality.

Documented treatment: oral pan-JAK inhibitor, 5-10 mg twice daily. CDR1 is MGHDK, CDR2 SYGVNS, per germline. V lost 5 bases to trimming and J lost 3 bases, with 17 bases between them. The CDR3 is 16 residues long. The input for sequencing was CD4+ T cells sorted from blood, taken at week 4, from a patient treated with tofacitinib. The clonotype originates from a human donor with alopecia areata. This chain links TRBV25-1 with TRBJ1-5; D call uncertain. CDR3 loop: CASSSSDGVLNQPQHF. CDR3 coding DNA: TGTGCCAGCAGTTCCTCTGACGGGGTTCTCAATCAGCCCCAGCATTTT.